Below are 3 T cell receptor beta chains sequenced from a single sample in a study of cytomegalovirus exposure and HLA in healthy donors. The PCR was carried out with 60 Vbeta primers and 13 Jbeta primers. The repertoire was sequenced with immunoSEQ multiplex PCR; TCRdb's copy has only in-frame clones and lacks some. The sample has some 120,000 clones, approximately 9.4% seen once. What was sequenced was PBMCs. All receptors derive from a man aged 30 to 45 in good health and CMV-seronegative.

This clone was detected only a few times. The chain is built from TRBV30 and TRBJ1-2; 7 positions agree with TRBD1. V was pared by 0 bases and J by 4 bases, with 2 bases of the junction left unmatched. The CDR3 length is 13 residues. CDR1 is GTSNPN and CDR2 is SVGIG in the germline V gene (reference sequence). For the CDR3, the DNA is TGTGCCTGGAGTGTAAACAGGGGCTATGGCTACACCTTC. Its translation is CAWSVNRGYGYTF.

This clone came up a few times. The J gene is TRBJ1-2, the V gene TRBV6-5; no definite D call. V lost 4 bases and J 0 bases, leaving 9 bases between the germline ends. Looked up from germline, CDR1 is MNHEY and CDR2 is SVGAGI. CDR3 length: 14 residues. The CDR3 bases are TGTGCCAGCAGTTCCCCTCCCCCTAACTATGGCTACACCTTC. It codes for CASSSPPPNYGYTF.

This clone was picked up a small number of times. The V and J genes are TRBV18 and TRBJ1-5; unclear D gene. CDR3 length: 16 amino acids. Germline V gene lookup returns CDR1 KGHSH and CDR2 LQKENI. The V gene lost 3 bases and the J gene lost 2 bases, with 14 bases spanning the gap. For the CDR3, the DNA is TGTGCCAGCTCACCCCCGGGGATTACCGGCAATCAGCCCCAGCATTTT. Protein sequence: CASSPPGITGNQPQHF.